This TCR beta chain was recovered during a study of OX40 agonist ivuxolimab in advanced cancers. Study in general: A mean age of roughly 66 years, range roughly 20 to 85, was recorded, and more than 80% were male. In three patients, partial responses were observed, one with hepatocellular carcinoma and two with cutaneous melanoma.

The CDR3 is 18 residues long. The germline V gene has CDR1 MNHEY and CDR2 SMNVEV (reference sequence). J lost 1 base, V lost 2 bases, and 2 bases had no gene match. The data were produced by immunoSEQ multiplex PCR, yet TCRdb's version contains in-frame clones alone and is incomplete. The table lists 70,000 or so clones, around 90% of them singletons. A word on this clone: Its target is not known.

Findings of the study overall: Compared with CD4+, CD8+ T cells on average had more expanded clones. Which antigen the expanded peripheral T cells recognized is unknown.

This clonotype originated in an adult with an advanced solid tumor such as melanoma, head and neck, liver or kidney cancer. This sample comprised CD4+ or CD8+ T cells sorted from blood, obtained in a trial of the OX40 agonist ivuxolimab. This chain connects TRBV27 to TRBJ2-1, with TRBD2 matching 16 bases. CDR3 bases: TGTGCCAGCAGTTTAGGGACTAGCGGGGGGGCTTCCTACAATGAGCAGTTCTTC. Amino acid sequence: CASSLGTSGGASYNEQFF.